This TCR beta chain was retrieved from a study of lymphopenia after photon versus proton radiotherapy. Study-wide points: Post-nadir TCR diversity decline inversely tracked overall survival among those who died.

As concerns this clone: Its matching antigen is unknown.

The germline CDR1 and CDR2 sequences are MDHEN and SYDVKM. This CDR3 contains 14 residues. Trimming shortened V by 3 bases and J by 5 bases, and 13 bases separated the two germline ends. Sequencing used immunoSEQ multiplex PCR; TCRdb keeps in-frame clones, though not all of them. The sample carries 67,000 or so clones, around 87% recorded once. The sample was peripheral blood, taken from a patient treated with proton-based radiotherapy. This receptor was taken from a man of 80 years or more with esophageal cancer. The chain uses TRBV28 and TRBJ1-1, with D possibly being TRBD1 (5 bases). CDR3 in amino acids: CASSLVGRGTEAFF. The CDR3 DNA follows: TGTGCCAGCAGTTTGGTGGGACGAGGGACTGAAGCTTTCTTT.